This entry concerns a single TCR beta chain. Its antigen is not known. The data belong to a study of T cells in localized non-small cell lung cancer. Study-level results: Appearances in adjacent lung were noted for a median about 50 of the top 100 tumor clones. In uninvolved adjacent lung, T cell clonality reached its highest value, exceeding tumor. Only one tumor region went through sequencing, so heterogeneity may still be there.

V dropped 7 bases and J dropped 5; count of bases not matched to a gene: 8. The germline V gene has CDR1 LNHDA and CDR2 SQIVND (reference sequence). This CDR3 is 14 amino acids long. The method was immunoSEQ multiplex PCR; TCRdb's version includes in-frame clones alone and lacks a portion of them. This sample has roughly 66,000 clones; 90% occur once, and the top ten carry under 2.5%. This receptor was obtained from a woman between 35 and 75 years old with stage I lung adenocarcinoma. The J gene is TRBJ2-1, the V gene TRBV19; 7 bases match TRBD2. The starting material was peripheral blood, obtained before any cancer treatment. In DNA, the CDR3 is TGTGCCAGTAAGAGGGAGGGCGAGCACAATGAGCAGTTCTTC. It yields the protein CASKREGEHNEQFF.